Given below is one T cell receptor beta chain in context. Trimming took 6 bases from V and 3 from J, leaving 18 bases between them. The length of the CDR3 is 15 residues. In germline, CDR1 is MGHDK, CDR2 SYGVNS. This sample is part of a study of blood T cell repertoires in COVID-19. Overall study context: Spain, Italy and the United States supplied samples that represented acute and convalescent COVID-19.

The authors' processing: How many nucleated cells were present was estimated from reference gene primer amplification. Clones were sequenced by immunoSEQ multiplex PCR, and TCRdb holds only the in-frame ones, with some missing. V and J calls and clone size are those listed in that table; D and trimming were worked out from the DNA. The sample comprises some 73,000 clones, 84% of which are singletons, and under 30% rests with the top ten. Sequencing was performed on peripheral blood. The receptor's source is a human donor in a cohort sampled during active COVID-19. J is TRBJ2-7 and V is TRBV25-1; a weak D match, TRBD1 (6 bases). This CDR3 reads CASRRTEGPLYEQYF. The DNA for the CDR3 is TGTGCCAGCAGGAGGACAGAGGGCCCCCTCTACGAGCAGTACTTC.